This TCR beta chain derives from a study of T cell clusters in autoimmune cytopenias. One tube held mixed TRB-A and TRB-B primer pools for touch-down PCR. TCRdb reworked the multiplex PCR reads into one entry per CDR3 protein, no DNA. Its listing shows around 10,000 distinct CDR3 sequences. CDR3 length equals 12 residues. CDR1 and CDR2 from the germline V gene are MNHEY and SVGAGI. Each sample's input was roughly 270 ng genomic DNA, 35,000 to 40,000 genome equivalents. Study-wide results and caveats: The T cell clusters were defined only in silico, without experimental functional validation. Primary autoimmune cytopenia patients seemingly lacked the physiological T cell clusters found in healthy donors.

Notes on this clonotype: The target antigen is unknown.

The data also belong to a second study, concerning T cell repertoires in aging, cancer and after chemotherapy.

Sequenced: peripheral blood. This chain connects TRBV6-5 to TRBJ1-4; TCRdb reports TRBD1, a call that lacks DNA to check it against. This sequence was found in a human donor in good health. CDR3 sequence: CASGRGREKLFF.